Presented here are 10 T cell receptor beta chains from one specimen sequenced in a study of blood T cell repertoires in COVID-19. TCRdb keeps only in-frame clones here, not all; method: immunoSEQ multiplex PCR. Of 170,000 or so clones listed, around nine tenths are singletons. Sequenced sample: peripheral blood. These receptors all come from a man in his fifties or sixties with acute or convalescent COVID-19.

As DNA, the CDR3 is TGCGCCAGCAGTGGGTGGGAGGGGTACAATGAGCAGTTCTTC. Residues: CASSGWEGYNEQFF. This chain uses TRBV10-2 with TRBJ2-1, with 7 bases matching TRBD2. From germline, CDR1 is WSHSY and CDR2 SAAADI. The CDR3 contains 14 residues. Unmatched junction bases numbered 4, after V lost 4 bases and J lost 4 bases.

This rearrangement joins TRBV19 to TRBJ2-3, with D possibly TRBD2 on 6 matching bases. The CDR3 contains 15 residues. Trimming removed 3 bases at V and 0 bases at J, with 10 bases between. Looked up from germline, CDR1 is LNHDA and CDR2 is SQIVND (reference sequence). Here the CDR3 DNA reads TGTGCCAGTAGTATGCGGGACCCTAGCACAGATACGCAGTATTTT. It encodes CASSMRDPSTDTQYF. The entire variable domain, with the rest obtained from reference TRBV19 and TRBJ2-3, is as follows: DGGITQSPKYLFRKEGQNVTLSCEQNLNHDAMYWYRQDPGQGLRLIYYSQIVNDFQKGDIAEGYSVSREKKESFPLTVTSAQKNPTAFYLCASSMRDPSTDTQYFGPGTRLTVL.

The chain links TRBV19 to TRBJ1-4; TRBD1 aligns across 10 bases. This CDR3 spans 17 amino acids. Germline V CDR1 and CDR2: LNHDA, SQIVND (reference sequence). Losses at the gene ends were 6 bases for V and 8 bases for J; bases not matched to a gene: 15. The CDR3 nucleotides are TGTGCCAGTAGACCTTCGACAGGGGGCAGGGGTGACGAAAAACTGTTTTTT. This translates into CASRPSTGGRGDEKLFF.

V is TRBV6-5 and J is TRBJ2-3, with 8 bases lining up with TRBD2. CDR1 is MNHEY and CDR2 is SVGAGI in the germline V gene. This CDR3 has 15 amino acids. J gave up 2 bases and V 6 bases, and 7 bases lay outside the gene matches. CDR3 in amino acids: CASREPGLDTDTQYF. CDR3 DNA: TGTGCCAGCAGAGAGCCGGGACTAGACACAGATACGCAGTATTTT.

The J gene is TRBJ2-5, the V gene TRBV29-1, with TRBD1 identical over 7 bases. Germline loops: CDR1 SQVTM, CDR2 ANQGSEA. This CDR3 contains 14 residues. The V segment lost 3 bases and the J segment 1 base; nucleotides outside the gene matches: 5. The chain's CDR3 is CSVDPGTVQETQYF. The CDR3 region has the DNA TGCAGCGTTGACCCAGGGACAGTCCAAGAGACCCAGTACTTC.

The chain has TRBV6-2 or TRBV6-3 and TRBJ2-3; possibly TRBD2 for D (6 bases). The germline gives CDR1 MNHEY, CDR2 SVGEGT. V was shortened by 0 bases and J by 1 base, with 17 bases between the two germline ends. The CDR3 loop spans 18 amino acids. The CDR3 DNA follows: TGTGCCAGCAGTTACTCGATCCAGGGAGGTTATGGCACAGATACGCAGTATTTT. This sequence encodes CASSYSIQGGYGTDTQYF.

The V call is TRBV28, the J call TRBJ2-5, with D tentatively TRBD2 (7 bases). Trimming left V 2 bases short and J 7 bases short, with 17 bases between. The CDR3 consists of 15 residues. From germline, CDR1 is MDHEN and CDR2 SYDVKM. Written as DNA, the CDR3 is TGTGCCAGCAGTTTAGCGGGGGCTCCCTGGGGGACCCAGTACTTC. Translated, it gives CASSLAGAPWGTQYF. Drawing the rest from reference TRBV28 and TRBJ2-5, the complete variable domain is DVKVTQSSRYLVKRTGEKVFLECVQDMDHENMFWYRQDPGLGLRLIYFSYDVKMKEKGDIPEGYSVSREKKERFSLILESASTNQTSMYLCASSLAGAPWGTQYFGPGTRLLVL.

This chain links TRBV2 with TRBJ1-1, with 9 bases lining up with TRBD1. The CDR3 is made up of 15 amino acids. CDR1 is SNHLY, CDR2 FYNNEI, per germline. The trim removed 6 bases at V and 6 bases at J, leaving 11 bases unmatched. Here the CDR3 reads CASSAQTGGGSEAFF. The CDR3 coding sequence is TGTGCCAGCAGCGCACAGACAGGGGGAGGCTCTGAAGCTTTCTTT.

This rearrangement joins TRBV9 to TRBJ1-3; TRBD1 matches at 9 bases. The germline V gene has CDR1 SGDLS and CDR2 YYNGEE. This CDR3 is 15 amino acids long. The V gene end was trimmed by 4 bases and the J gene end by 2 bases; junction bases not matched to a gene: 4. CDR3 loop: CASSKDRGTGNTIYF. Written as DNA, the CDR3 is TGTGCCAGCAGCAAAGACAGGGGGACTGGAAACACCATATATTTT. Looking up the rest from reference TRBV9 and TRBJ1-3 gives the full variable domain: DSGVTQTPKHLITATGQRVTLRCSPRSGDLSVYWYQQSLDQGLQFLIQYYNGEERAKGNILERFSAQQFPDLHSELNLSSLELGDSALYFCASSKDRGTGNTIYFGEGSWLTVV.

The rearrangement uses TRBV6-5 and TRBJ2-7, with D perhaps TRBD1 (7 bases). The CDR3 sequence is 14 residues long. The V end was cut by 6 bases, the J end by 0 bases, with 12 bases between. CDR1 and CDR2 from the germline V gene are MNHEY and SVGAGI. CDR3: CASSPGGLSYEQYV. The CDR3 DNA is TGTGCCAGCAGCCCAGGGGGGCTCTCCTACGAGCAGTACGTC.